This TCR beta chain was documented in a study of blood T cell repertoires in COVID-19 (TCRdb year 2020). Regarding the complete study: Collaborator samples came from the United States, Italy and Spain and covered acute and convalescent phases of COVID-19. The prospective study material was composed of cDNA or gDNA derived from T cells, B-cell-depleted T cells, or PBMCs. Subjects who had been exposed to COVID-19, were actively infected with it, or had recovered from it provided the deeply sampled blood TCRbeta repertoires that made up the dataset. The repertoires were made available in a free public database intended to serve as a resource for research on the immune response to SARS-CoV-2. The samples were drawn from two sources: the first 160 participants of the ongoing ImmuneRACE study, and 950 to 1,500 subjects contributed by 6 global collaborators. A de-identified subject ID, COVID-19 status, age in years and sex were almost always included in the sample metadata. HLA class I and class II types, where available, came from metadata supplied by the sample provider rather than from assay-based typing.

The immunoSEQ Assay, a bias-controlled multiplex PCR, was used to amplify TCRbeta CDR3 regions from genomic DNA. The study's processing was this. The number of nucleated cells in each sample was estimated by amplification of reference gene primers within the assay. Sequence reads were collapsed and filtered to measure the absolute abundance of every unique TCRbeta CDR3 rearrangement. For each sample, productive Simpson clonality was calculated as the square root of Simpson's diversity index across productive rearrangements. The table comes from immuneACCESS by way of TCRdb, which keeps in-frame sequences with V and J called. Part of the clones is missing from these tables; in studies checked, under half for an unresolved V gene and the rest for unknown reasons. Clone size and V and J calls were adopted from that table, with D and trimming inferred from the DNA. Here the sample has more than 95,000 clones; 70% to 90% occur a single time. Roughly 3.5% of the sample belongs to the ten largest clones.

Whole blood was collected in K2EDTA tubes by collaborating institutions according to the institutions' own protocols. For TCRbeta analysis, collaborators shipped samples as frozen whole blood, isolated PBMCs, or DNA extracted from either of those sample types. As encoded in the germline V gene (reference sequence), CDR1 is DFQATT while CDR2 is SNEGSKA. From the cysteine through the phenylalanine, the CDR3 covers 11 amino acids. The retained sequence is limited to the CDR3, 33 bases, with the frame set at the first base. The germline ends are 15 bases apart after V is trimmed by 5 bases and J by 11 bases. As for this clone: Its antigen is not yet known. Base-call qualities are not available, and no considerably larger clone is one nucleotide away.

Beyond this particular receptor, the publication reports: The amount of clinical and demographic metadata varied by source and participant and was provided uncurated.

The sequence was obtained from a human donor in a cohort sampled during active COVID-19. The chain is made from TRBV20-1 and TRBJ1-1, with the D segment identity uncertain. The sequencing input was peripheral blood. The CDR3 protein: CSAPFMRSAFF. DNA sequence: TGCAGTGCTCCCTTTATGCGGTCGGCTTTCTTT.